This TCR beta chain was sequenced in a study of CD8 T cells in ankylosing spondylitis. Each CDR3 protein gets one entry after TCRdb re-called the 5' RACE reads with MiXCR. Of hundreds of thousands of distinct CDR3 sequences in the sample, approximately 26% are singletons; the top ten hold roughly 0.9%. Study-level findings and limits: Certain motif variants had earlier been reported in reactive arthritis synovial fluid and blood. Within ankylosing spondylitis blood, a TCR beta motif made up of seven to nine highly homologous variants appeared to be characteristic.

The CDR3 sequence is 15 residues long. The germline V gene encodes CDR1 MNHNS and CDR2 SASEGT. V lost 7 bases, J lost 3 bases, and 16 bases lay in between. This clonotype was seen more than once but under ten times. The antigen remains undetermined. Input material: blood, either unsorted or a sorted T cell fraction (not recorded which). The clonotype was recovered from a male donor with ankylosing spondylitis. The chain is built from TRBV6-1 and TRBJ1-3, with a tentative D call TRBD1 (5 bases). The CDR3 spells CASTRGVRDGNTIYF. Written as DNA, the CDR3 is TGTGCCAGCACTCGAGGGGTCCGTGATGGAAACACCATATATTTT.